The sequence of this T cell receptor (beta chain) was determined in a study of Graves' ophthalmopathy and Graves' hyperthyroidism. Study-wide context: Stable hyperthyroidism meant no ophthalmopathy within 18 months of follow-up. Broader study findings: Detected in blood as well were most expanded thyroid clonotypes with frequency above 0.001.

Details on this clonotype: The antigen remains unidentified.

Patients were diagnosed from clinical symptoms, serum thyroxine, TRAb, thyroid ultrasound and orbital computed tomography. The sequenced template was RNA, covering the TCR beta CDR3 region. RT-PCR in the first round used HTBI primers; a second-round multiplex PCR followed. TCRdb redid the calling of the multiplex PCR reads with MiXCR, one entry per CDR3 protein. The table records around 1,200,000 distinct CDR3 sequences, about two fifths of them present only once. From germline, CDR1 is SQVTM and CDR2 ANQGSEA. CDR3 length: 13 amino acids. With 4 bases removed from V and 2 bases from J, the gap between germline ends came to 11 bases.

The sample taken for sequencing was peripheral blood or thyroid tissue (not recorded which). The V and J genes are TRBV29-1 and TRBJ1-2; D remains ambiguous. The origin of this receptor is an adult man with Graves' hyperthyroidism. This CDR3 reads CSVGETVNYGYTF. The DNA for the CDR3 is TGCAGCGTTGGAGAGACGGTCAACTATGGCTACACCTTC.